This record looks at one T cell receptor beta chain sequence and its context. V was cut by 8 bases and J by 5 bases, with 15 bases left in between. Looked up from germline, CDR1 is MNHEY and CDR2 is SMNVEV (reference sequence). This CDR3 region has 13 residues. The data stem from a study of blood T cell repertoires in COVID-19. Measured with immunoSEQ multiplex PCR; TCRdb has only the in-frame clones, and not every one. The sample lists roughly 300,000 clones; 87% were seen once. The source material was PBMCs or T cells enriched from blood (not recorded which). The TCR comes from a young woman who had recovered from COVID-19. This chain uses TRBV27 with TRBJ1-1, with D possibly TRBD1 on 5 matching bases. Written as DNA, the CDR3 is TGTGCCAGCGCATCGGGGAGGGGTACTGAAGCTTTCTTT. This encodes CASASGRGTEAFF.